This TCR beta chain stems from a study of CD8+ T cells in alopecia areata. Following extraction, RNA underwent reverse transcription to cDNA, which served as the sequencing template. Only in-frame clones appear in the TCRdb table, and some are missing; sequencing was by immunoSEQ multiplex PCR. The data show 150,000 to 250,000 clones, with approximately 56% seen just once and approximately 3.4% held by the top ten. Treatment specified: oral pan-JAK inhibitor, 5-10 mg twice daily. The CDR3 consists of 17 residues. V gave up 0 bases and J gave up 1 base, with 15 bases separating them. Germline assignment: CDR1 SGDLS and CDR2 YYNGEE.

This sequence was found in a human donor with alopecia areata. Material: CD4+ T cells sorted from blood, obtained at week 4, from a patient treated with tofacitinib. This chain joins TRBV9 and TRBJ2-3; possibly TRBD2 for D (7 bases). The CDR3 sequence is CASSVATGLAGTDTQYF. Written as DNA, the CDR3 is TGTGCCAGCAGCGTAGCTACAGGGCTAGCGGGCACAGATACGCAGTATTTT.